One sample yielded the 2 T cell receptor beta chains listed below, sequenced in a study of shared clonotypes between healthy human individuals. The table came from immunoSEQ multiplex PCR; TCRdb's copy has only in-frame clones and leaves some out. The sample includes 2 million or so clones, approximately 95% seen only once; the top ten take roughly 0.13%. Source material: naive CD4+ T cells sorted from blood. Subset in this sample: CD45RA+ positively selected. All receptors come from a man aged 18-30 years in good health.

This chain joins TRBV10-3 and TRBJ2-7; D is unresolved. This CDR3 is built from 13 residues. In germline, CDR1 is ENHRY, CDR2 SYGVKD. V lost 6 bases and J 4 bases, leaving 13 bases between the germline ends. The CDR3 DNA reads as TGTGCCATCAGCCAAACTGGGGTGTACGAGCAGTACTTC. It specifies CAISQTGVYEQYF.

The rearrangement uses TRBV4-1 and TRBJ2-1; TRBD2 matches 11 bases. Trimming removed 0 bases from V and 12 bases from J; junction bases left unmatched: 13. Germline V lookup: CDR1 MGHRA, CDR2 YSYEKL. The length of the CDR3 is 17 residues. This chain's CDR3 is CASSQDAPSGGLGVQFF. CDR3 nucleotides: TGCGCCAGCAGCCAAGATGCCCCTAGCGGGGGGTTGGGAGTGCAGTTCTTC.